Listed here are 25 T cell receptor beta chains from one sample, sequenced in a study of T cell responses to AZD1222 COVID-19 vaccine. Sequencing was performed with immunoSEQ multiplex PCR; in TCRdb, only in-frame clones are kept and a portion is missing. The data contain roughly 24,000 clones, 88% of them singletons. The specimen comprised peripheral blood, sampled 28 days after the second AZD1222 dose. Receptors originate from an adult who received the AZD1222 COVID-19 vaccine.

The V and J genes are TRBV7-9 and TRBJ2-3; maybe TRBD1 (5 bases). V was shortened by 1 base and J by 4 bases, with 9 bases between the two germline ends. CDR1 and CDR2 from the germline V gene are SEHNR and FQNEAQ (reference sequence). The CDR3 is made up of 14 amino acids. The CDR3 region is CASSLVQGPDTQYF. The CDR3 region has the DNA TGTGCCAGCAGCTTAGTGCAGGGCCCAGATACGCAGTATTTT. Complete variable domain (other parts from reference TRBV7-9 and TRBJ2-3): DTGVSQNPRHKITKRGQNVTFRCDPISEHNRLYWYRQTLGQGPEFLTYFQNEAQLEKSRLLSDRFSAERPKGSFSTLEIQRTEQGDSAMYLCASSLVQGPDTQYFGPGTRLTVL.

The CDR3 sequence is CASSEGDNNHQPQHF. The DNA for the CDR3 is TGTGCCAGCAGTGAGGGAGACAACAACCATCAGCCCCAGCATTTT. The rearrangement joins TRBV6-1 to TRBJ1-5, with D uncertain. This CDR3 has 15 residues. The germline CDR1 and CDR2 sequences are MNHNS and SASEGT. The V gene lost 3 bases and the J gene lost 5 bases, with 14 bases spanning the gap.

The table lists this clone with a few counts. The chain links TRBV5-1 to TRBJ1-3, with D perhaps matching TRBD1 (6 bases). The germline V gene encodes CDR1 SGHRS and CDR2 YFSETQ. This CDR3 region has 15 residues. V lost 4 bases and J lost 0, with 11 bases in between. The DNA for the CDR3 is TGCGCCAGCAGCCCGCAGGGGAGCTCTGGAAACACCATATATTTT. Translation: CASSPQGSSGNTIYF.

This sequence joins TRBV6-6 and TRBJ1-2; TRBD1 is a possible D gene (5 bases). The germline V and J ends were trimmed by 6 bases and 3 bases, with 17 bases remaining between them. CDR1 and CDR2 (germline): MNHNY, SVGAGI (reference sequence). The CDR3 runs 15 residues. CDR3 region: CASRPQGQVDYGYTF. DNA of the CDR3: TGTGCCAGCAGACCGCAGGGCCAGGTGGACTATGGCTACACCTTC.

The chain uses TRBV5-1 and TRBJ2-7, with D perhaps matching TRBD1 (5 bases). The CDR3 is 15 residues long. Germline CDR1 and CDR2: SGHRS and YFSETQ. V shed 4 bases and J shed 3 bases, with 17 bases lying between them. The CDR3 is CASSPGQGRNYEQYF. Written as DNA, the CDR3 is TGCGCCAGCAGCCCCGGACAAGGACGGAACTACGAGCAGTACTTC.

The chain combines TRBV5-8 with TRBJ2-7; D is possibly TRBD1 (6 bases). The germline V gene encodes CDR1 SGHTS and CDR2 YDEGEE. The CDR3 is 16 amino acids. The germline V and J ends were trimmed by 0 bases and 4 bases, with 17 bases remaining between them. The CDR3 sequence: CASSLETGHGLYEQYF. The CDR3 region has the DNA TGTGCCAGCAGCTTGGAGACGGGACACGGCCTTTACGAGCAGTACTTC.

The chain has TRBV7-2 and TRBJ2-1; no clear D gene. V lost 10 bases, J lost 8 bases, and 15 bases lay in between. There are 12 residues in the CDR3. Germline V gene lookup returns CDR1 SGHTA and CDR2 FQGNSA. The CDR3 here is CATTPPADEQFF. CDR3 DNA: TGTGCCACCACACCACCGGCCGATGAGCAGTTCTTC.

The chain has TRBV27 and TRBJ1-6; 9 bases map to TRBD1. This CDR3 has 17 residues. The ends lost 5 bases at V and 6 bases at J; junction bases unmatched: 11. The germline V gene encodes CDR1 MNHEY and CDR2 SMNVEV (reference sequence). CDR3 sequence (DNA): TGTGCCAGCAGTGCACAAATACAGGGGGCAGGTAATTCACCCCTCCACTTT. It encodes CASSAQIQGAGNSPLHF.

The table lists this clone with a few counts. The rearrangement links TRBV2 to TRBJ1-2; D ambiguous. CDR1 is SNHLY and CDR2 is FYNNEI in the germline V gene. The germline V and J ends were trimmed by 6 bases and 8 bases, with 13 bases remaining between them. The CDR3 contains 12 residues. CDR3 in amino acids: CASREGIHGYTF. The CDR3 nucleotides are TGTGCCAGCAGGGAGGGTATTCACGGCTACACCTTC.

The chain employs TRBV7-2 and TRBJ2-3; D unclear. V lost 6 bases to trimming and J lost 0 bases, with 13 bases between them. Germline V gene lookup returns CDR1 SGHTA and CDR2 FQGNSA. The CDR3 runs to 15 residues. For the CDR3, the DNA is TGTGCCAGCAGTTTCAATTTGGGGAGCACAGATACGCAGTATTTT. This gives the protein CASSFNLGSTDTQYF.

This sequence joins TRBV12-5 and TRBJ2-5; TRBD2 agrees at 9 bases. The germline CDR1 and CDR2 sequences are LGHNT and FRNRAP. This CDR3 contains 13 residues. Trimming took 1 base from V and 7 from J; bases not matched to a gene: 1. CDR3 region: CASGLGGGGTQYF. DNA of the CDR3: TGTGCTAGTGGTTTGGGCGGGGGGGGGACCCAGTACTTC.

The chain's CDR3 is CASSPSDGGVRVGANVLTF. CDR3 in DNA: TGTGCCAGCAGCCCCAGCGACGGGGGCGTTCGCGTCGGGGCCAACGTCCTGACTTTC. The gene calls are TRBV4-2 and TRBJ2-6; D tentatively reads TRBD1 or TRBD2 (6 bases each). Germline CDR1 LGHNA, CDR2 YNFKEQ. The CDR3 runs to 19 residues. Between the trimmed V and J ends, which lost 4 bases and 4 bases, there was a span of 23 bases.

V and J are TRBV6-6 and TRBJ2-7; 10 bases agree with TRBD1. CDR3 size: 15 residues. V lost 6 bases, J lost 1 base, and 6 bases stayed unmatched. Germline CDR1 reads MNHNY; CDR2 reads SVGAGI (reference sequence). The DNA for the CDR3 is TGTGCCAGCAGGGCGGACAGGGGGGTTTCCTACGAGCAGTACTTC. This sequence encodes CASRADRGVSYEQYF.

The chain joins TRBV24-1 to TRBJ2-4; 11 nucleotides match TRBD1. This CDR3 contains 15 residues. Per germline, CDR1 KGHDR and CDR2 SFDVKD. Losses at the gene ends were 4 bases for V and 5 bases for J; bases not matched to a gene: 3. This CDR3 is CATSDAGQGENIQYF. CDR3 DNA sequence: TGTGCCACCAGTGACGCGGGACAGGGGGAAAACATTCAGTACTTC.

The chain combines TRBV11-2 with TRBJ2-4, with D tentatively TRBD2 (5 bases). The CDR3 has 15 residues. Germline loops: CDR1 SGHAT, CDR2 FQNNGV. The V end lost 3 bases, the J end lost 1 base, and 10 bases lay between the germline ends. The CDR3 DNA sequence: TGTGCCAGCAGCTTCCCCGGGATCGCCAAAAACATTCAGTACTTC. Protein sequence: CASSFPGIAKNIQYF.

This rearrangement joins TRBV5-1 to TRBJ2-5; D possibly uses TRBD1 or TRBD2 (5 bases each). CDR3 size: 11 residues. The V and J ends lost 6 bases and 12 bases respectively, with 15 bases between them. The germline gives CDR1 SGHRS, CDR2 YFSETQ. The CDR3 region has the DNA TGCGCCAGCATGGGGGATGGGAGTAAGTACTTC. Its protein is CASMGDGSKYF.

This chain uses TRBV11-3 with TRBJ1-1; D call uncertain. The germline V and J ends were trimmed by 5 bases and 2 bases, with 9 bases remaining between them. This CDR3 contains 13 residues. The germline gives CDR1 SGHNT, CDR2 YENEEA. The CDR3 here is CASSAGINTEAFF. The CDR3 DNA reads as TGTGCCAGCAGCGCGGGAATAAACACTGAAGCTTTCTTT.

The CDR3 is CASSPNRGDSPLHF. As DNA, the CDR3 is TGTGCCAGCAGCCCGAACAGGGGGGATTCACCCCTCCACTTT. V gene TRBV5-4 combines with J gene TRBJ1-6; 8 nucleotides match TRBD1. The CDR3 extends over 14 amino acids. Per the germline V gene, CDR1 is SGHNT and CDR2 is YYREEE (reference sequence). With 4 bases clipped from V and 8 bases from J, the junction kept 5 bases outside the gene matches.

This clone was observed a single time. The rearrangement joins TRBV14 to TRBJ1-1; 7 bases fit TRBD1. CDR1 is SGHDN and CDR2 is FVKESK in the germline V gene. V was clipped by 3 bases and J by 3 bases; unmatched bases: 10. This CDR3 spans 16 amino acids. In DNA, the CDR3 is TGTGCCAGCAGCCAGACAGGGCTGGCCACCTACACTGAAGCTTTCTTT. Its translation: CASSQTGLATYTEAFF.

This sequence joins TRBV9 and TRBJ1-5; D ambiguous. In germline, CDR1 is SGDLS, CDR2 YYNGEE. V lost 2 bases and J lost 0, with 6 bases in between. This CDR3 comprises 14 residues. CDR3 residues: CASSVDGSNQPQHF. The CDR3 DNA reads as TGTGCCAGCAGCGTCGACGGTAGCAATCAGCCCCAGCATTTT.

The rearrangement links TRBV7-3 to TRBJ2-1, with a weak D call TRBD1 (6 bases). The CDR3 spans 14 residues. The V end lost 5 bases, the J end lost 2 bases, and 10 bases lay between the germline ends. CDR1 and CDR2 (germline): SGHTA, FQGTGA. The CDR3 DNA reads as TGTGCCAGCAGCGTCAGGGGTCCCTACAATGAGCAGTTCTTC. Its translation: CASSVRGPYNEQFF.

The V call is TRBV6-5, the J call TRBJ1-1, with a tentative D call TRBD1 (6 bases). The germline V gene has CDR1 MNHEY and CDR2 SVGAGI. The CDR3 loop spans 16 amino acids. Trimming took 1 base from V and 4 from J, leaving 16 bases between them. The CDR3 nucleotides are TGTGCCAGCAGTTACTTGGCCGGGGGCAGGACCACTGAAGCTTTCTTT. It is translated as CASSYLAGGRTTEAFF.

This chain links TRBV7-9 with TRBJ1-4, with TRBD1 matching over 9 bases. The germline CDR1 and CDR2 sequences are SEHNR and FQNEAQ (reference sequence). Trimming cost V 5 bases and J 9 bases; bases outside gene matches: 7. This CDR3 spans 14 amino acids. Here the CDR3 DNA reads TGTGCCAGCAGCCAAGGGACAGGGACAAAAAAACTGTTTTTT. Its protein is CASSQGTGTKKLFF.

The V gene is TRBV3-1 (or the pseudogene TRBV3-2), the J gene TRBJ2-7; 8 positions match TRBD2. The CDR3 runs to 13 residues. Looked up from germline, CDR1 is LGHDT and CDR2 is YNNKEL (reference sequence). With 8 bases clipped from V and 2 bases from J, the junction kept 5 bases outside the gene matches. CDR3 DNA: TGTGCCAGCGGTGGGGGACTAGCCTACGAGCAGTACTTC. This encodes CASGGGLAYEQYF.

This chain uses TRBV19 with TRBJ1-5, with 7 bases aligning to TRBD1. CDR1 and CDR2 (germline): LNHDA, SQIVND (reference sequence). The CDR3 length is 14 residues. J lost 6 bases, V lost 7 bases, and 9 bases had no gene match. This CDR3 reads CASTGRGSFQPQHF. DNA of the CDR3: TGTGCCAGTACGGGCAGGGGGAGCTTTCAGCCCCAGCATTTT.